This record looks at one T cell receptor beta chain sequence and its context. This record belongs to a study of blood T cell repertoires in COVID-19. Per the authors' pipeline: Reference gene primer amplification gave nucleated cell count estimates. The table came from immunoSEQ multiplex PCR; TCRdb's copy has only in-frame clones and leaves some out. Clone size and V and J calls were adopted from that table, with D and trimming inferred from the DNA. The table includes 81,000 or so clones, approximately 75% detected once. This sequence originates from a human donor in a cohort sampled during active COVID-19. The sample taken for sequencing was peripheral blood.

CDR3 sequence: CAWSLGGEQPQHF. The CDR3 DNA is TGTGCCTGGAGTTTAGGGGGCGAACAGCCCCAGCATTTT. The genes are TRBV30 and TRBJ1-5; 7 bases line up with TRBD1. This CDR3 spans 13 amino acids. Germline V lookup: CDR1 GTSNPN, CDR2 SVGIG (reference sequence). J lost 7 bases, V lost 2 bases, and 5 bases had no gene match.